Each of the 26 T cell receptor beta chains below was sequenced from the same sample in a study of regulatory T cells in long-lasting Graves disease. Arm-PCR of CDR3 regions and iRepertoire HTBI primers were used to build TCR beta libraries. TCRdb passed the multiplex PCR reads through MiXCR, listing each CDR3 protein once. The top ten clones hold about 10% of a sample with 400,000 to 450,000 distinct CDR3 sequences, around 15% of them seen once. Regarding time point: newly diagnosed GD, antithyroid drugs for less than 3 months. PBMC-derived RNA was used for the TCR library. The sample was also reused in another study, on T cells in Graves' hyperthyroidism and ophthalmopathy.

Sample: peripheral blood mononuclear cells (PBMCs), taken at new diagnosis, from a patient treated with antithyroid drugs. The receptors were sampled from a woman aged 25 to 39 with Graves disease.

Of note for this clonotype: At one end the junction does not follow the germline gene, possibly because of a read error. This CDR3 is CVSSYGQGYEQYF. CDR3 bases: TGTGTCAGCAGTTACGGACAGGGCTACGAGCAGTACTTC. The rearrangement joins TRBV6-5 to TRBJ2-7, with 8 nucleotides matching TRBD1. CDR1 is MNHEY and CDR2 is SVGAGI in the germline V gene. The CDR3 runs 13 residues.

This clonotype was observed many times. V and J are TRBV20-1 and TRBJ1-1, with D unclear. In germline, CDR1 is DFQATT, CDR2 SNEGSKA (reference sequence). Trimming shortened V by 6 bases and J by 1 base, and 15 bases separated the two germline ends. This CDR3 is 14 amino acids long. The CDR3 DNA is TGCAGTGCCCCCGCAAGGGCGGCGAACACTGAAGCTTTCTTT. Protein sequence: CSAPARAANTEAFF.

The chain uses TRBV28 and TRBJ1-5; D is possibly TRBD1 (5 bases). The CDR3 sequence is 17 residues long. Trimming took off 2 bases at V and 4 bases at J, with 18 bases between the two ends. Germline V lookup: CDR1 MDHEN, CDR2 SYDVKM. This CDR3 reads CASSLPLGGEANQPQHF. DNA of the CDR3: TGTGCCAGCAGTTTACCTTTGGGAGGGGAGGCTAATCAGCCCCAGCATTTT.

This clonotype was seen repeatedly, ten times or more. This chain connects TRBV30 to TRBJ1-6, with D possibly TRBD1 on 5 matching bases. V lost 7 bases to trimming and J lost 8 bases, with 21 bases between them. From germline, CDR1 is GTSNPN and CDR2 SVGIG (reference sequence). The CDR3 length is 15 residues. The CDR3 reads CALRGSGSSYSPLHF. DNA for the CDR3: TGTGCCTTGAGGGGTTCCGGATCTTCTTATTCACCCCTCCACTTT. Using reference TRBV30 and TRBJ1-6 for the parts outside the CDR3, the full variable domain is SQTIHQWPATLVQPVGSPLSLECTVEGTSNPNLYWYRQAAGRGLQLLFYSVGIGQISSEVPQNLSASRPQDRQFILSSKKLLLSDSGFYLCALRGSGSSYSPLHFGNGTRLTVT.

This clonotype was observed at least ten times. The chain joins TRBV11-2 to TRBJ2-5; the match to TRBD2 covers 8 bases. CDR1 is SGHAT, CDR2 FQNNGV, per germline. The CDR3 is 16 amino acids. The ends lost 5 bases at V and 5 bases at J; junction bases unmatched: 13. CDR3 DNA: TGTGCCAGCAGCCCAACCCGGGGGGGGAGGGGGGAGACCCAGTACTTC. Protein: CASSPTRGGRGETQYF.

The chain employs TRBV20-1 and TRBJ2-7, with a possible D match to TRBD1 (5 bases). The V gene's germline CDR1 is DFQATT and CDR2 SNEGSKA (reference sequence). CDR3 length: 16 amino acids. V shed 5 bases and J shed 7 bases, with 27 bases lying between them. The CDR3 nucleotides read TGCAGTGCTGCAAGTCAGGGCCGGGTTTCCTACAATGAGCAGTACTTC. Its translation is CSAASQGRVSYNEQYF.

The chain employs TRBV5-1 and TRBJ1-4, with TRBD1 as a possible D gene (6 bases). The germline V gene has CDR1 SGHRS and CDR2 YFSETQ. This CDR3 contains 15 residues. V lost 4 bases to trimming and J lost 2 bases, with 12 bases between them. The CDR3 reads CASSPQGSTNEKLFF. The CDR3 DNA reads TGCGCCAGCAGCCCCCAGGGGAGCACTAATGAAAAACTGTTTTTT.

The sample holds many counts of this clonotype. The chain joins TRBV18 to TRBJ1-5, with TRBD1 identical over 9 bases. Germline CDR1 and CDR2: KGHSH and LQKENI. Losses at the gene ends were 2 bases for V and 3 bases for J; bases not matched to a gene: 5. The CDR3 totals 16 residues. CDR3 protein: CASSPFGTGNNQPQHF. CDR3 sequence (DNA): TGTGCCAGCTCACCATTCGGGACAGGGAACAATCAGCCCCAGCATTTT.

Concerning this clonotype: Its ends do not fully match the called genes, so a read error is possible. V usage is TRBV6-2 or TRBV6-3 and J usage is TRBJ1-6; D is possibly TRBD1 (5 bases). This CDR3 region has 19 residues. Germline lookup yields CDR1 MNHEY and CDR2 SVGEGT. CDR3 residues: CASSDSSQGPISYNSPLHF. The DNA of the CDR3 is TGTGCCAGCAGTGACTCGTCGCAGGGACCCATCTCCTATAATTCACCCCTCCACTTT.

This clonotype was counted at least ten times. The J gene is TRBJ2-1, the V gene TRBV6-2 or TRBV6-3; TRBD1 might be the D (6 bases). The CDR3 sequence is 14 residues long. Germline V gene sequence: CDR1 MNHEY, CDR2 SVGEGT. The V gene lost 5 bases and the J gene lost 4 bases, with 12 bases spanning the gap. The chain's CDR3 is CASSLDSEYNEQFF. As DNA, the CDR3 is TGTGCCAGCAGTCTGGACAGTGAGTACAATGAGCAGTTCTTC.

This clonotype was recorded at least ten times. CDR3 residues: CASAPGGTKLFF. In nucleotides, the CDR3 is TGTGCCAGCGCCCCCGGGGGCACGAAGTTGTTCTTC. The V gene is TRBV27, the J gene TRBJ2-1; perhaps D is TRBD1 or TRBD2 (6 bases each). The CDR3 has 12 amino acids. Germline loops: CDR1 MNHEY, CDR2 SMNVEV (reference sequence). Trimming took off 8 bases at V and 15 bases at J, with 20 bases between the two ends.

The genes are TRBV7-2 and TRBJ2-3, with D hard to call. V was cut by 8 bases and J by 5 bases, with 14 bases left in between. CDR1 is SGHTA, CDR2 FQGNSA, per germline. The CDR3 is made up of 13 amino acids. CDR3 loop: CASSGQMQDTQYF. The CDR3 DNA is TGTGCCAGCTCTGGCCAAATGCAAGATACGCAGTATTTT.

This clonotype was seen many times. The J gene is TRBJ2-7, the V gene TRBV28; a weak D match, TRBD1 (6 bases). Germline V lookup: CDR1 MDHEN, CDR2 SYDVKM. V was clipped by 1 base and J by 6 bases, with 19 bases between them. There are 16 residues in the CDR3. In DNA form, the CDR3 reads TGTGCCAGCAGTTTATCCTGGGACATTGAGGTGTGCGAGCAGTACTTC. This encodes CASSLSWDIEVCEQYF.

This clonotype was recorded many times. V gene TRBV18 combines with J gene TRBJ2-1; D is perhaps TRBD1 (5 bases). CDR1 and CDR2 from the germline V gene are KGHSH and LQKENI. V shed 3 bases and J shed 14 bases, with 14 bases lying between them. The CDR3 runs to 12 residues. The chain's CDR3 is CASSPQGLRKFF. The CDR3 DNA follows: TGTGCCAGCTCACCCCAGGGCCTCCGGAAGTTCTTC.

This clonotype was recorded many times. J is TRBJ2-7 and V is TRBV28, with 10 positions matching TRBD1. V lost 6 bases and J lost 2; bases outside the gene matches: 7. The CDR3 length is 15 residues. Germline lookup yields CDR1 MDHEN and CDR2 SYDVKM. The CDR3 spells CASSLPGTGAYEQYF. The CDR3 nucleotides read TGTGCCAGCAGCCTTCCCGGGACAGGGGCCTACGAGCAGTACTTC.

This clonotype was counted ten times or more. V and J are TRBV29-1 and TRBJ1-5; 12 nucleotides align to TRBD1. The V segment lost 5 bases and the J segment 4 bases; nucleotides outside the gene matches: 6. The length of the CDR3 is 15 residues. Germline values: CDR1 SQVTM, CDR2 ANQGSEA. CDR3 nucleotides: TGCAGCGTTAGGATGGGACAGGGGGCTAATCAGCCCCAGCATTTT. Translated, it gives CSVRMGQGANQPQHF.

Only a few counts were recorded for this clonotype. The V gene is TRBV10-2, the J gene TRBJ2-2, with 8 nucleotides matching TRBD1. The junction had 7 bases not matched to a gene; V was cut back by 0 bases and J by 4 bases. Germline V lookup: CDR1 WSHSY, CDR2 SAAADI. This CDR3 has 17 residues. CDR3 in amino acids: CASSESGTGAGTGELFF. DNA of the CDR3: TGCGCCAGCAGTGAGTCCGGGACAGGCGCGGGCACCGGGGAGCTGTTTTTT.

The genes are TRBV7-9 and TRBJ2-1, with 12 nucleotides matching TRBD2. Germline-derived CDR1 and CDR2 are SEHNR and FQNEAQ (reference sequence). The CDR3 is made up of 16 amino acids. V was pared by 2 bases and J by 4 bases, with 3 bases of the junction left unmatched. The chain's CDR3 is CASSLLTSGSYNEQFF. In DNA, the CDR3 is TGTGCCAGCAGCTTATTGACTAGCGGGAGTTACAATGAGCAGTTCTTC.

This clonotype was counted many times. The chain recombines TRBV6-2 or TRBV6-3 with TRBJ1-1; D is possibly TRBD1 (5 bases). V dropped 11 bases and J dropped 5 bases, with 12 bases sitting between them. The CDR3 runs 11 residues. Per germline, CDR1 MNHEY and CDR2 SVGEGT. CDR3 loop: CAGHKGTEAFF. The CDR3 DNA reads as TGTGCCGGACACAAGGGGACTGAAGCTTTCTTT.

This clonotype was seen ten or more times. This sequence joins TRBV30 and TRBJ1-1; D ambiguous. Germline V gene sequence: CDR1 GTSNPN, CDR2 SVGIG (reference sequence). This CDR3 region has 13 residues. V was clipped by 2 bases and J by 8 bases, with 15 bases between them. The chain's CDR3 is CAWSYHFSNEAFF. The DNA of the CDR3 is TGTGCCTGGAGTTATCACTTCAGTAACGAAGCTTTCTTT.

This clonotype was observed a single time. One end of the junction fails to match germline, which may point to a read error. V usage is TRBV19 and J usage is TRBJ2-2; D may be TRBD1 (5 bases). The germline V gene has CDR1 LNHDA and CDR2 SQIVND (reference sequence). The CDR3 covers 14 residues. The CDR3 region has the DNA TGTGCCAGTACCGAAAACAGGAACGCCGGGGAGCTGTTTTTT. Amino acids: CASTENRNAGELFF.

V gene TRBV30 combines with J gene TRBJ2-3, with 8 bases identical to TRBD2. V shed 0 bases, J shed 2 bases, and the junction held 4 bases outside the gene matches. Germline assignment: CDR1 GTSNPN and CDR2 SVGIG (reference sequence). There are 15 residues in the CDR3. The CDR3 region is CAWSVLSGNTDTQYF. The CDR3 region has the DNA TGTGCCTGGAGTGTACTTAGCGGGAACACAGATACGCAGTATTTT. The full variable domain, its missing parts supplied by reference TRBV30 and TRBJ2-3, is SQTIHQWPATLVQPVGSPLSLECTVEGTSNPNLYWYRQAAGRGLQLLFYSVGIGQISSEVPQNLSASRPQDRQFILSSKKLLLSDSGFYLCAWSVLSGNTDTQYFGPGTRLTVL.

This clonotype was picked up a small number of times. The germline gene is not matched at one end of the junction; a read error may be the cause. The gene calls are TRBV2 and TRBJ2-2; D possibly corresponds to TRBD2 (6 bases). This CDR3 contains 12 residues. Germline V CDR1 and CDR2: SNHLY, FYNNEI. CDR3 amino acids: CAQTRNTGGLFF. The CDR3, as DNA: TGTGCCCAGACACGGAACACCGGGGGGCTGTTTTTT.

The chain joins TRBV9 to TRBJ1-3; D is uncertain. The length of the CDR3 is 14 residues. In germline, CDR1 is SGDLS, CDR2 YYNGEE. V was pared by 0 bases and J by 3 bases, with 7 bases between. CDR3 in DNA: TGTGCCAGCAGCGTAGCTTCGAGTGGAAACACCATATATTTT. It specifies CASSVASSGNTIYF. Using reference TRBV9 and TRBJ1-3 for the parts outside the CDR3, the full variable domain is DSGVTQTPKHLITATGQRVTLRCSPRSGDLSVYWYQQSLDQGLQFLIQYYNGEERAKGNILERFSAQQFPDLHSELNLSSLELGDSALYFCASSVASSGNTIYFGEGSWLTVV.

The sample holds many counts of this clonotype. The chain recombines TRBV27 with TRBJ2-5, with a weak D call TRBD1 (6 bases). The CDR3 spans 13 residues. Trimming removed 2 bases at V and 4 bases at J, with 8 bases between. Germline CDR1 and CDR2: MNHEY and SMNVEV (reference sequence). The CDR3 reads CASSLTGLETQYF. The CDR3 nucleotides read TGTGCCAGCAGTTTAACAGGGCTAGAGACCCAGTACTTC.

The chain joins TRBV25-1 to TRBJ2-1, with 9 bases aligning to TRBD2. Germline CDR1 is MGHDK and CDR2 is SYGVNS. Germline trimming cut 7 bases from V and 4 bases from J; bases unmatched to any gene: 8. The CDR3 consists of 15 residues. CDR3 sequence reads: CASTALAGLYNEQFF. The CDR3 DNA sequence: TGTGCCAGCACCGCTCTAGCGGGGCTGTACAATGAGCAGTTCTTC.